This T cell receptor beta chain was recovered during a study of cytomegalovirus exposure and HLA in healthy donors. About the study: The 120 validation repertoires were produced on the same platform as the 670 or so repertoires of the first cohort. This was reported in a later analysis.

The study's findings and limits: Some TCR beta chains (more than 150 of them) were listed as cytomegalovirus-associated. Subsequent analysis of the 120 or so validation repertoires found a tendency for first-cohort TCR clusters to co-occur.

The table came from immunoSEQ multiplex PCR; TCRdb's copy has only in-frame clones and leaves some out. The sample holds about 110,000 clones; around 90% are singletons and the top ten take under 2%. V was cut by 1 base and J by 4 bases, with 7 bases left in between. Germline V gene lookup returns CDR1 LNHNV and CDR2 YYDKDF (reference sequence). This CDR3 comprises 13 residues. An approximately 120-subject validation cohort, separate from the approximately 690-subject first cohort, supplied the donors. Of note for this clone: What it binds is not known.

This sequence originates from a young woman in good health and CMV-seronegative. The specimen was PBMCs. The chain joins TRBV15 to TRBJ1-2, with a possible D match to TRBD1 (5 bases). The chain's CDR3 is CATSRGTTYGYTF. CDR3 nucleotides: TGTGCCACCAGCAGAGGGACAACCTATGGCTACACCTTC.